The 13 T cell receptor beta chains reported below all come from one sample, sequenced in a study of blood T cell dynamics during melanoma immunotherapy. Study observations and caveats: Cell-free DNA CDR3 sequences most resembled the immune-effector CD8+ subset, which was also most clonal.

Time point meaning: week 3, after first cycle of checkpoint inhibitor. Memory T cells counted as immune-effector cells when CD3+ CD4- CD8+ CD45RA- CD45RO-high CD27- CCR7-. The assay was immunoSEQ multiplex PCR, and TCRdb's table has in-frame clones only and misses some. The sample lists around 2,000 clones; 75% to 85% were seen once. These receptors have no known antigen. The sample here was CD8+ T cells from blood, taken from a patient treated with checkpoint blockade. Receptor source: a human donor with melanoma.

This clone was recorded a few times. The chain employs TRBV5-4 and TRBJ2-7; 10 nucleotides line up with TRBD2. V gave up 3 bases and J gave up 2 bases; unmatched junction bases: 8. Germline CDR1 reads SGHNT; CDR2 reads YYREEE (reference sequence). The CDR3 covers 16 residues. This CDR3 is CASSSRTSGPTYEQYF. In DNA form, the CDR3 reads TGTGCCAGCAGCTCCAGGACTAGCGGACCCACCTACGAGCAGTACTTC.

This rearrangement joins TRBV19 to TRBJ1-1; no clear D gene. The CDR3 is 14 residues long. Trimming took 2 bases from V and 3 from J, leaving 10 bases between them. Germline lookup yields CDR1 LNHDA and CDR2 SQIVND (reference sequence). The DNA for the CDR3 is TGTGCCAGTAGTATAATGGGTGGGCACACTGAAGCTTTCTTT. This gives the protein CASSIMGGHTEAFF.

CDR3 residues: CASRAGVQETQYF. The CDR3 coding sequence is TGTGCCAGCAGAGCCGGGGTACAAGAGACCCAGTACTTC. The chain carries TRBV7-9 and TRBJ2-5; tentatively, D is TRBD2 (5 bases). Looked up from germline, CDR1 is SEHNR and CDR2 is FQNEAQ (reference sequence). Trimming cost V 6 bases and J 2 bases, with 10 bases left between them. This CDR3 contains 13 residues.

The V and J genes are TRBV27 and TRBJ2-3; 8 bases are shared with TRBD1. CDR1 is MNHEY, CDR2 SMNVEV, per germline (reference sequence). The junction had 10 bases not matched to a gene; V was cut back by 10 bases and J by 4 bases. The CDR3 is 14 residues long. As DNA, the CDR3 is TGTGCCACCGCGACAGGGGTTGTCTCAGATACGCAGTATTTT. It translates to CATATGVVSDTQYF.

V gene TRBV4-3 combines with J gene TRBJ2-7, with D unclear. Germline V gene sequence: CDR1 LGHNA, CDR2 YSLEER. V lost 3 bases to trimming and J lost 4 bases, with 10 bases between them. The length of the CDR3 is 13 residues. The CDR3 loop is CASSQASAYEQYF. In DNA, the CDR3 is TGCGCCAGCAGCCAGGCCTCAGCGTACGAGCAGTACTTC.

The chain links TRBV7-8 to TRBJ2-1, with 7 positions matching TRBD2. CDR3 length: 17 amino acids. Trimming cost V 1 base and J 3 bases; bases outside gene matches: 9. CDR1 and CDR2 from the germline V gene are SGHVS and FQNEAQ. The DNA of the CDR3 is TGTGCCAGCAGCTTAGGCCAACTAGCGCCGTACTACAATGAGCAGTTCTTC. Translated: CASSLGQLAPYYNEQFF.

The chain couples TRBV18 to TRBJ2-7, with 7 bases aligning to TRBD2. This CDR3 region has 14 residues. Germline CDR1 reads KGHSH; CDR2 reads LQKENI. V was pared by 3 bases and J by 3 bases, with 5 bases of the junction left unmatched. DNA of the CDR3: TGTGCCAGCTCACCCAGCGGGGTTGACTACGAGCAGTACTTC. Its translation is CASSPSGVDYEQYF. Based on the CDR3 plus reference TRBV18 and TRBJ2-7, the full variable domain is NAGVMQNPRHLVRRRGQEARLRCSPMKGHSHVYWYRQLPEEGLKFMVYLQKENIIDESGMPKERFSAEFPKEGPSILRIQQVVRGDSAAYFCASSPSGVDYEQYFGPGTRLTVT.

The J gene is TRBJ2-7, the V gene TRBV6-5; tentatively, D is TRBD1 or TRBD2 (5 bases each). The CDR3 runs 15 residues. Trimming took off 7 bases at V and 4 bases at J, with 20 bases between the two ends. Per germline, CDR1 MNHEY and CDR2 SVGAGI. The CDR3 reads CASTYGTASLYEQYF. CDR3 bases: TGTGCCAGCACGTACGGGACGGCCAGCTTGTACGAGCAGTACTTC.

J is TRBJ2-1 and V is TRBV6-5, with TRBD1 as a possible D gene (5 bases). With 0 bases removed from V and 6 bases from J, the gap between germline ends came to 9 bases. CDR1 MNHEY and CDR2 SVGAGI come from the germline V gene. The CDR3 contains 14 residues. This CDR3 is CASSYSTVTNEQFF. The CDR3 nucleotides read TGTGCCAGCAGTTACTCGACAGTTACCAATGAGCAGTTCTTC.

The CDR3: CASKRNTEAFF. The CDR3 DNA sequence: TGTGCCAGCAAAAGGAACACTGAAGCTTTCTTT. The rearrangement links TRBV7-9 to TRBJ1-1, with D unclear. The CDR3 has 11 amino acids. With 7 bases removed from V and 1 base from J, the gap between germline ends came to 4 bases. The germline V gene encodes CDR1 SEHNR and CDR2 FQNEAQ (reference sequence).

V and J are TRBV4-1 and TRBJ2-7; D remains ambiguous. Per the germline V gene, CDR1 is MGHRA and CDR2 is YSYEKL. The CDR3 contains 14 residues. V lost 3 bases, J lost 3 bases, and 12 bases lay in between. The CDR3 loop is CASSQAELHYEQYF. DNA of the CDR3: TGCGCCAGCAGCCAGGCCGAACTACACTACGAGCAGTACTTC.

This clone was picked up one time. This chain's CDR3 is CASSYDHEGVYEQYF. For the CDR3, the DNA is TGTGCCAGCAGTTACGACCACGAGGGGGTCTACGAGCAGTACTTC. V and J are TRBV6-6 and TRBJ2-7, with TRBD1 as a possible D gene (6 bases). The CDR3 consists of 15 residues. The ends were cut back, 2 bases at V and 3 bases at J, with 14 bases in the middle. CDR1 and CDR2 (germline): MNHNY, SVGAGI (reference sequence).

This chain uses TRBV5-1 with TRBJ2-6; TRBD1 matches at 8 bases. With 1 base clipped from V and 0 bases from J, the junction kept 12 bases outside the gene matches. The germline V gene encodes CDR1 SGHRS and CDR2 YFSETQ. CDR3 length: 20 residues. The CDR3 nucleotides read TGCGCCAGCAGCTTGAGGACAGGGCGTACTATAACCTCTGGGGCCAACGTCCTGACTTTC. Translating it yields CASSLRTGRTITSGANVLTF.